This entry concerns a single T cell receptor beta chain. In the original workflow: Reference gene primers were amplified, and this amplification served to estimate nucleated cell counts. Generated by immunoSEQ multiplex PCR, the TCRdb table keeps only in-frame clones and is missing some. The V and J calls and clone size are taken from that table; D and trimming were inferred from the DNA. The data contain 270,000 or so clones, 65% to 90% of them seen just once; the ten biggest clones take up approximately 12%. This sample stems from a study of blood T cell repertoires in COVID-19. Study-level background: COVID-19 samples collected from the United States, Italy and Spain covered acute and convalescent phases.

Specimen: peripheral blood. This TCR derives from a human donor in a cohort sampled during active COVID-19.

CDR3 sequence reads: CASSKASSGRIGELFF. The CDR3 DNA reads TGCGCCAGCAGCAAAGCATCTAGCGGGAGGATCGGGGAGCTGTTTTTT. This chain links TRBV4-1 with TRBJ2-2; 11 nucleotides line up with TRBD2. This CDR3 spans 16 amino acids. The germline gives CDR1 MGHRA, CDR2 YSYEKL. Trimming at V came to 5 bases and at J to 7 bases, leaving 9 bases not matched to a gene.